This T cell receptor beta chain was documented in a study of lymphopenia after photon versus proton radiotherapy (dated by TCRdb to about 2019). Broadly, across the study: Photon and proton radiation therapy were compared by the study for their immunological effects in patients with gastrointestinal tumors who developed high-grade lymphopenia. The study was designed to characterize how the impact on the immune system differs between the two radiation modalities. The cohort included over 15 patients with gastrointestinal tumors who developed lymphopenia after receiving either photon or proton therapy.

Here is what the overall study found, with its caveats: Proton-treated patients stayed relatively stable during treatment, while photon-treated patients lost naive T cells and TCR diversity and gained effector/memory populations. After the lymphocyte count nadir, photon-treated repertoires showed oligoclonal expansion, especially of CD8+ Temra cells, which drove the drop in diversity. The authors looked at the survival association only in patients who died, and they framed better survival with proton therapy as a possibility rather than a demonstrated result. Across the cohort, among patients who died, a greater drop in TCR diversity after the nadir was inversely correlated with overall survival time.

Comments on this clone: It has no known antigen specificity. There are no base qualities to consult, and no much larger clone falls within one base.

The library was produced with the immunoSEQ multiplex PCR assay. T cell repertoires were profiled with deep sequencing of rearranged TCR beta loci together with multiparametric flow cytometry. This is the immuneACCESS table as TCRdb keeps it, with only in-frame sequences that have V and J called. A part of the clones is gone; compared with another copy, unresolved V genes explain less than half, and the rest is unexplained. This sample gives 150,000 to 200,000 clones in total; 88% of them show up just once. Around 5% of the sample is taken by the ten largest. The germline V gene (reference sequence) provides CDR1 SEHNR and CDR2 FQNEAQ. V sheds 1 base and J sheds 7 bases, leaving 4 bases between their ends. The CDR3 runs 11 amino acids, cysteine and phenylalanine included. Only the CDR3 portion is preserved as DNA: 33 bases, with reading frame beginning at the first base.

The rearrangement joined TRBV7-9 to TRBJ1-1; no D gene call is confident. Specimen: peripheral blood, collected from a patient treated with photon-based radiotherapy. This TCR derives from a man aged 50-59 years with gastric cancer. The nucleotide sequence reads as follows: TGTGCCAGCAGCTTAGGGGGTGAAGCTTTCTTT. Its amino acids are CASSLGGEAFF. Where the CDR3 stops, the reference TRBV7-9 and TRBJ1-1 genes take over; the full variable domain is DTGVSQNPRHKITKRGQNVTFRCDPISEHNRLYWYRQTLGQGPEFLTYFQNEAQLEKSRLLSDRFSAERPKGSFSTLEIQRTEQGDSAMYLCASSLGGEAFFGQGTRLTVV.